The 28 T cell receptor beta chains presented below share a single source sample, sequenced in a study of T cells after somatic rescue of genetic block (dated by TCRdb to the early 2020s). Libraries were built with the immunoSEQ multiplex PCR assay. TCRdb carries this immuneACCESS record with in-frame sequences only. Its versions omit some clonotypes, under half of them owing to an unresolved V gene in the studies checked, with the rest unexplained. Counted in this sample were 110,000 or so clones; about 89% of them appeared once. The ten most abundant clones make up roughly 1.5% of the sample. The sample was peripheral blood mononuclear cells (PBMCs). The receptors originated from a woman younger than 35.

J is TRBJ1-1 and V is TRBV11-3; maybe TRBD1 (6 bases). This CDR3 is 14 amino acids long. From germline, CDR1 is SGHNT and CDR2 YENEEA. Trimming left V 4 bases short and J 1 base short, with 10 bases between. The CDR3, as DNA: TGTGCCAGCAGCTCGCGGACAGCGAACACTGAAGCTTTCTTT. This encodes CASSSRTANTEAFF.

The V and J genes are TRBV14 and TRBJ2-3; D gene uncertain. The CDR3 runs 16 residues. The germline CDR1 and CDR2 sequences are SGHDN and FVKESK. The ends were cut back, 2 bases at V and 2 bases at J, with 14 bases in the middle. The CDR3 sequence is CASSQRRVFITDTQYF. DNA of the CDR3: TGTGCCAGCAGCCAACGCCGGGTTTTTATCACAGATACGCAGTATTTT.

The V gene is TRBV19, the J gene TRBJ2-7, with D uncertain. V was cut by 4 bases and J by 1 base, with 5 bases left in between. CDR1 and CDR2 (germline): LNHDA, SQIVND (reference sequence). The CDR3 has 12 residues. The CDR3 bases are TGTGCCAGTAGTACAGGATCCTACGAGCAGTACTTC. Its translation: CASSTGSYEQYF. Filled out from reference TRBV19 and TRBJ2-7, the complete variable domain reads DGGITQSPKYLFRKEGQNVTLSCEQNLNHDAMYWYRQDPGQGLRLIYYSQIVNDFQKGDIAEGYSVSREKKESFPLTVTSAQKNPTAFYLCASSTGSYEQYFGPGTRLTVT.

The chain combines TRBV14 with TRBJ2-2; 10 bases map to TRBD2. CDR1 SGHDN and CDR2 FVKESK come from the germline V gene. The CDR3 loop spans 18 amino acids. Trimming took 4 bases from V and 5 from J; bases not matched to a gene: 13. The CDR3 bases are TGTGCCAGCAGCCCCCCCGGGATTAGCGGGGGGCTTACCGGGGAGCTGTTTTTT. It translates to CASSPPGISGGLTGELFF.

The chain combines TRBV7-9 with TRBJ2-3; 8 bases line up with TRBD1. Germline values: CDR1 SEHNR, CDR2 FQNEAQ (reference sequence). There are 14 residues in the CDR3. J gave up 4 bases and V 5 bases, and 5 bases lay outside the gene matches. The CDR3 sequence is CASSGQGVPDTQYF. In DNA form, the CDR3 reads TGTGCCAGCAGCGGACAGGGTGTTCCAGATACGCAGTATTTT. Full variable domain (missing parts from reference TRBV7-9 and TRBJ2-3): DTGVSQNPRHKITKRGQNVTFRCDPISEHNRLYWYRQTLGQGPEFLTYFQNEAQLEKSRLLSDRFSAERPKGSFSTLEIQRTEQGDSAMYLCASSGQGVPDTQYFGPGTRLTVL.

The rearrangement uses TRBV9 and TRBJ2-2; D ambiguous. V was clipped by 0 bases and J by 7 bases, with 10 bases between them. This CDR3 comprises 14 residues. Germline CDR1 SGDLS, CDR2 YYNGEE. CDR3 bases: TGTGCCAGCAGCGTAGCTAGATCCGGCGGGGAGCTGTTTTTT. It yields the protein CASSVARSGGELFF.

This clone showed up just once. The chain employs TRBV6-5 and TRBJ2-7; D perhaps matches TRBD1 (6 bases). Germline assignment: CDR1 MNHEY and CDR2 SVGAGI. This CDR3 comprises 14 residues. The V end was cut by 10 bases, the J end by 2 bases, with 18 bases between. As DNA, the CDR3 is TGTGCCACTACGGACAGTACAGTTCCCTACGAGCAGTACTTC. Encoded protein: CATTDSTVPYEQYF.

The rearrangement joins TRBV7-3 to TRBJ2-1, with no clear D. The V gene lost 2 bases and the J gene lost 10 bases, with 15 bases spanning the gap. Germline V gives CDR1 SGHTA, CDR2 FQGTGA. The CDR3 has 14 amino acids. This CDR3 is CASSLGPVSEEQFF. As DNA, the CDR3 is TGTGCCAGCAGCTTAGGTCCAGTTAGTGAGGAGCAGTTCTTC.

The chain carries TRBV4-1 and TRBJ2-1, with 12 bases lining up with TRBD2. The CDR3 covers 19 residues. V shed 2 bases and J 8 bases; nucleotides not matched to a gene: 16. Germline CDR1 MGHRA, CDR2 YSYEKL. CDR3 loop: CASSQTKLRTSGVGYEQFF. The DNA of the CDR3 is TGCGCCAGCAGCCAAACTAAATTAAGGACTAGCGGGGTCGGGTATGAGCAGTTCTTC.

This chain links TRBV27 with TRBJ2-7, with no clear D. V lost 6 bases and J lost 0, with 15 bases in between. This CDR3 region has 15 residues. Germline CDR1 is MNHEY and CDR2 is SMNVEV (reference sequence). CDR3 loop: CASSQSPQPSYEQYF. The CDR3 DNA follows: TGTGCCAGCAGCCAAAGTCCACAGCCCTCCTACGAGCAGTACTTC.

The chain links TRBV4-2 to TRBJ2-3; TRBD2 matches 13 bases. The CDR3 covers 17 residues. The ends lost 3 bases at V and 9 bases at J; junction bases unmatched: 12. Germline V gene lookup returns CDR1 LGHNA and CDR2 YNFKEQ. The CDR3 is CASSQSGLAGSRGTQYF. CDR3 DNA: TGTGCCAGCAGCCAGTCGGGACTAGCGGGATCCCGGGGGACGCAGTATTTT.

V usage is TRBV6-1 and J usage is TRBJ2-3; 7 nucleotides match TRBD1. With 10 bases clipped from V and 1 base from J, the junction kept 11 bases outside the gene matches. Germline V gene data show CDR1 as MNHNS and CDR2 as SASEGT. The CDR3 sequence is 15 residues long. Written as DNA, the CDR3 is TGTGCCACCAGGCCCCTTACAGGGGGCACAGATACGCAGTATTTT. Translated, it gives CATRPLTGGTDTQYF.

DNA for the CDR3: TGTGCCAGCAGCGTCGGGACAGCCCTGAACACTGAAGCTTTCTTT. It translates to CASSVGTALNTEAFF. This sequence joins TRBV9 and TRBJ1-1; TRBD1 agrees at 7 bases. The CDR3 covers 15 residues. Germline trimming cut 2 bases from V and 0 bases from J; bases unmatched to any gene: 4. Germline lookup yields CDR1 SGDLS and CDR2 YYNGEE.

This clone was recorded only once. CDR3 sequence reads: CASSLAVQGAGGYTF. The DNA for the CDR3 is TGTGCCAGCAGCTTGGCGGTACAGGGGGCGGGTGGCTACACCTTC. The chain recombines TRBV5-4 with TRBJ1-2; 9 nucleotides agree with TRBD1. With V trimmed by 0 bases and J by 7 bases, 7 bases remained unmatched. The CDR3 covers 15 residues. Germline CDR1 and CDR2: SGHNT and YYREEE (reference sequence).

The chain recombines TRBV27 with TRBJ2-1; 10 nucleotides match TRBD1. The CDR3 loop spans 17 amino acids. Germline assignment: CDR1 MNHEY and CDR2 SMNVEV (reference sequence). With V trimmed by 6 bases and J by 4 bases, 12 bases remained unmatched. CDR3 DNA sequence: TGTGCCAGCAGGGTACCGCGGGACAGGGGTGTTTACAATGAGCAGTTCTTC. This gives the protein CASRVPRDRGVYNEQFF.

Only one count was recorded for this clone. CDR3 sequence (DNA): TGTGCCAGCAGCTCTAGCGCGAACACCGGGGAGCTGTTTTTT. Translating it yields CASSSSANTGELFF. The rearrangement uses TRBV7-9 and TRBJ2-2, with D tentatively TRBD2 (6 bases). The germline CDR1 and CDR2 sequences are SEHNR and FQNEAQ (reference sequence). There are 14 residues in the CDR3. Trimming shortened V by 4 bases and J by 0 bases, and 6 bases separated the two germline ends.

This chain links TRBV6-5 with TRBJ1-4; perhaps TRBD1 as D (5 bases). Trimming took 6 bases from V and 8 from J, leaving 16 bases between them. The CDR3 is 14 residues long. Germline values: CDR1 MNHEY, CDR2 SVGAGI. CDR3 in DNA: TGTGCCAGCAGCCTAACGAGGGGAAGGGAAAAACTGTTTTTT. Translation: CASSLTRGREKLFF.

This clone was picked up one time. CDR3 amino acids: CASSGGSYNSPLHF. The DNA for the CDR3 is TGTGCCAGCAGTGGAGGTTCCTATAATTCACCCCTCCACTTT. The rearrangement links TRBV9 to TRBJ1-6; D gene ambiguous. The germline V gene encodes CDR1 SGDLS and CDR2 YYNGEE. With 5 bases removed from V and 1 base from J, the gap between germline ends came to 7 bases. The CDR3 runs to 14 residues.

The V call is TRBV4-3, the J call TRBJ2-2; 9 nucleotides agree with TRBD2. Germline CDR1 reads LGHNA; CDR2 reads YSLEER. Trimming removed 3 bases from V and 6 bases from J; junction bases left unmatched: 8. The CDR3 is made up of 16 amino acids. The CDR3 region is CASSHSPGLASGELFF. CDR3 coding DNA: TGCGCCAGCAGCCATTCCCCGGGACTAGCCTCCGGGGAGCTGTTTTTT.

This chain uses TRBV4-2 with TRBJ2-1; 7 nucleotides align to TRBD2. Germline loops: CDR1 LGHNA, CDR2 YNFKEQ. With V trimmed by 0 bases and J by 3 bases, 5 bases remained unmatched. The CDR3 has 16 residues. This CDR3 reads CASSQDGASGYNEQFF. The CDR3 nucleotides are TGTGCCAGCAGCCAAGATGGGGCTAGCGGCTACAATGAGCAGTTCTTC.

This chain connects TRBV4-3 to TRBJ1-3; no reliable D call. The CDR3 covers 17 residues. In germline, CDR1 is LGHNA, CDR2 YSLEER. Trimming removed 0 bases at V and 0 bases at J, with 12 bases between. CDR3: CASSQDVPRNSGNTIYF. The CDR3 bases are TGCGCCAGCAGCCAAGACGTTCCCAGGAACTCTGGAAACACCATATATTTT.

The chain joins TRBV7-3 to TRBJ1-1; D unclear. The V gene's germline CDR1 is SGHTA and CDR2 FQGTGA. This CDR3 is built from 14 residues. The V and J ends lost 5 bases and 4 bases respectively, with 14 bases between them. The CDR3 nucleotides are TGTGCCAGCAGCCCTCGGGCGGAGAGCACTGAAGCTTTCTTT. Its protein product is CASSPRAESTEAFF.

This clone occurred once. The chain recombines TRBV10-3 with TRBJ1-1; tentative D call: TRBD1 (6 bases). The CDR3 loop spans 14 amino acids. Germline assignment: CDR1 ENHRY and CDR2 SYGVKD. The V end lost 2 bases, the J end lost 7 bases, and 14 bases lay between the germline ends. The CDR3 here is CAISEGKGGGEAFF. CDR3 sequence (DNA): TGTGCCATCAGTGAGGGGAAGGGAGGGGGTGAAGCTTTCTTT.

V is TRBV2 and J is TRBJ2-7; 12 bases are a match to TRBD1. The CDR3 sequence is 14 residues long. The ends lost 8 bases at V and 6 bases at J; junction bases unmatched: 8. Germline V gene sequence: CDR1 SNHLY, CDR2 FYNNEI. The CDR3 loop is CASRGTGGESEQYF. As DNA, the CDR3 is TGTGCCAGCCGCGGGACAGGGGGCGAAAGCGAGCAGTACTTC.

This clone was recorded a few times. This sequence joins TRBV11-3 and TRBJ2-5, with D possibly being TRBD1 or TRBD2 (6 bases each). The CDR3 runs to 15 residues. Germline CDR1 SGHNT, CDR2 YENEEA. The V gene lost 3 bases and the J gene lost 1 base, with 12 bases spanning the gap. The CDR3 DNA sequence: TGTGCCAGCAGCTTTTGGGGGGCTCCCCAAGAGACCCAGTACTTC. It yields the protein CASSFWGAPQETQYF.

CDR3 bases: TGTGCCAGCAGCTTGGATTCGGGACAGGGATACGAGCAGTACTTC. Translated: CASSLDSGQGYEQYF. V is TRBV5-5 and J is TRBJ2-7; the match to TRBD1 covers 9 bases. With V trimmed by 0 bases and J by 4 bases, 5 bases remained unmatched. This CDR3 contains 15 residues. Germline V gives CDR1 SGHKS, CDR2 YYEKEE (reference sequence).

This clone appeared once. The rearrangement uses TRBV4-1 and TRBJ1-2; the D gene is possibly TRBD1 (5 bases). CDR3 length: 14 amino acids. Trimming cost V 0 bases and J 4 bases, with 9 bases left between them. The germline CDR1 and CDR2 sequences are MGHRA and YSYEKL. In DNA form, the CDR3 reads TGCGCCAGCAGCCAAGATGCGGGGCCCTATGGCTACACCTTC. This sequence encodes CASSQDAGPYGYTF.

The rearrangement uses TRBV2 and TRBJ2-3; D ambiguous. V dropped 4 bases and J dropped 0 bases, with 11 bases sitting between them. From germline, CDR1 is SNHLY and CDR2 FYNNEI. The CDR3 extends over 15 amino acids. CDR3 coding DNA: TGTGCCAGCAGTGTGGCGACCCCTAGCACAGATACGCAGTATTTT. It encodes CASSVATPSTDTQYF.